This T cell receptor beta chain derives from a study of OX40 agonist ivuxolimab in advanced cancers. Overall study: The patients' treatment was ivuxolimab, an agonistic anti-OX40 (CD134) antibody. Partial responses were achieved by three patients, of whom one had hepatocellular carcinoma and two had cutaneous melanoma.

A note on this clone: What it recognizes is unknown.

This CDR3 is 17 amino acids long. In germline, CDR1 is SGHAT, CDR2 FQNNGV. V was clipped by 5 bases and J by 0 bases; unmatched bases: 8. TCRdb's copy holds only in-frame clones and misses some; the assay was immunoSEQ multiplex PCR. In the table there are roughly 86,000 clones, 92% of which are singletons. Study conclusions and caveats: Low normalized clonal expansion also occurred in some nonresponding patients.

This sequence originates from an adult with an advanced solid tumor such as melanoma, head and neck, liver or kidney cancer. The chain recombines TRBV11-2 with TRBJ2-7; 12 bases map to TRBD1. The sequences come from CD4+ or CD8+ T cells sorted from blood, collected in a trial of the OX40 agonist ivuxolimab. CDR3 nucleotide sequence: TGTGCCAGCAGCAACCGAGGGACAGGGGGCCCCTCCTACGAGCAGTACTTC. It yields the protein CASSNRGTGGPSYEQYF. Together with reference TRBV11-2 and TRBJ2-7, the CDR3 gives the full variable domain: EAGVAQSPRYKIIEKRQSVAFWCNPISGHATLYWYQQILGQGPKLLIQFQNNGVVDDSQLPKDRFSAERLKGVDSTLKIQPAKLEDSAVYLCASSNRGTGGPSYEQYFGPGTRLTVT.